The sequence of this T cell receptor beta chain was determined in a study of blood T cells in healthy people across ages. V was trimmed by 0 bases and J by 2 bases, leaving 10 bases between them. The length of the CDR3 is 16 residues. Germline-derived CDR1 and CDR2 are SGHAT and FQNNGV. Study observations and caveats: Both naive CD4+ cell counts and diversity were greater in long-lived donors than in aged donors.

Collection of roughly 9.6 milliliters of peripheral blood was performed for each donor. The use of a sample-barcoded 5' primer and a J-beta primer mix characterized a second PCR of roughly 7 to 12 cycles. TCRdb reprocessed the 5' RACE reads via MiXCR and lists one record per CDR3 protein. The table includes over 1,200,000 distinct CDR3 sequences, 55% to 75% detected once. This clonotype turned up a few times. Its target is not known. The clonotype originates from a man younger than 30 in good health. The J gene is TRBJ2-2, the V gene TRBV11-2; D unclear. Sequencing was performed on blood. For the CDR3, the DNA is TGTGCCAGCAGCTTAGATTCCGCAGTTAACACCGGGGAGCTGTTTTTT. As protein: CASSLDSAVNTGELFF.